These T cell receptor beta chains were read from a single sample in a study of post-analysis software for immune sequencing data. TCRdb reprocessed the PCR reads with MiXCR, giving one entry per CDR3 protein. The data contain around 160,000 distinct CDR3 sequences, 30% to 45% of them singletons. Sequenced material: blood, taken after autologous hematopoietic stem cell transplantation. All receptors derive from a girl aged 10-17 years with multiple sclerosis. Each CDR3 is given with its conserved first and last residue. The D gene is left open where the match is weak. Some rows have no size entry. The others give once, few or many, or a class for an expanded clone.

>TRBV10-3|.|.|TRBJ1-5
CAIRSGNNQPQHF
TGTGCCATCAGGTCAGGCAACAATCAGCCCCAGCATTTT
>TRBV5-1|.|.|TRBJ1-1
CASSLASRANTEAFF
TGCGCCAGCAGCTTGGCTTCGCGAGCGAACACTGAAGCTTTCTTT
>TRBV20-1|TRBD1|many|TRBJ1-2
CSALDRGRSYGYTF
TGCAGTGCTCTTGACAGGGGGCGCAGCTATGGCTACACCTTC
>TRBV5-8|.|.|TRBJ2-3
CASSVGPALTDTQYF
TGTGCCAGCAGCGTGGGACCCGCCCTCACAGATACGCAGTATTTT
>TRBV7-9|TRBD2|.|TRBJ2-1
CASSSPGTRGFGPRDEQFF
TGTGCCAGCAGCTCTCCCGGGACTAGGGGCTTTGGTCCGAGGGATGAGCAGTTCTTC
>TRBV5-6|.|.|TRBJ2-7
CAGKRLYEQYF
TGTGCCGGGAAAAGACTCTACGAGCAGTACTTC
>TRBV20-1|TRBD2|few|TRBJ2-3
CSARDPLAGVRDTQYF
TGCAGTGCTAGAGATCCCCTAGCGGGAGTTAGAGATACGCAGTATTTT
>TRBV20-1|.|few|TRBJ2-3
CSAEVDGNSDTQYF
TGCAGTGCGGAGGTGGACGGGAACTCAGATACGCAGTATTTT
>TRBV6-4|TRBD1|few|TRBJ2-3
CASSRQGSSTDTQYF
TGTGCCAGCAGCCGACAGGGGTCTAGCACAGATACGCAGTATTTT
>TRBV10-3|.|many|TRBJ1-6
CAISDLGTANSPLHF
TGTGCCATCAGTGACCTCGGGACGGCGAATTCACCCCTCCACTTT
>TRBV15|.|few|TRBJ2-5
CATSRGAGEGFQRETQYF
TGTGCCACCAGCAGAGGCGCAGGGGAAGGCTTTCAGCGAGAGACCCAGTACTTC
>TRBV15|.|few|TRBJ2-7
CATSTHGGYEQYF
TGTGCCACCAGCACCCATGGGGGGTACGAGCAGTACTTC
>TRBV5-6|.|once|TRBJ1-1
CASSRTGRGAFF
TGTGCCAGCAGCCGTACAGGGCGCGGGGCTTTCTTT
>TRBV9|.|.|TRBJ2-3
CASSGETQYF
TGTGCCAGCAGCGGGGAGACGCAGTATTTT
>TRBV6-6|.|few|TRBJ2-2
CASSQTGNTGELFF
TGTGCCAGCAGCCAGACAGGGAACACCGGGGAGCTGTTTTTT
>TRBV11-2|.|few|TRBJ2-3
CASSPVFQIPSASSTDTQYF
TGTGCCAGCAGCCCAGTATTTCAAATCCCTAGCGCCTCTAGCACAGATACGCAGTATTTT